Listed below are T cell receptor beta chains from one sample, sequenced in a study of glioma-infiltrating T cells. TCRdb ran MiXCR on the multiplex PCR reads and lists one entry per CDR3 protein. The sample carries about 140,000 distinct CDR3 sequences, around 40% recorded once. The source material was glioma tissue, nonneoplastic brain tissue, or PBMCs (not recorded which). These receptors were collected from a human donor with low-grade glioma or glioblastoma, undergoing nonglioma brain surgery, or in good health (not recorded which). Both conserved end residues are part of each CDR3. D genes are given only for firm matches. Not every row has a clone size; where given, it reads once, few, many or a size class.

clone size: .; D gene: .; J gene: TRBJ2-5; V gene: TRBV6-5; CDR3 protein: CASSYPRQQGDQETQYF; CDR3 DNA: TGTGCCAGCAGTTACCCCCGCCAACAAGGGGACCAAGAGACCCAGTACTTC
clone size: .; D gene: TRBD1; J gene: TRBJ2-3; V gene: TRBV6-1; CDR3 protein: CASSVTGTGVEDTQYF; CDR3 DNA: TGTGCCAGCAGTGTAACGGGTACAGGGGTCGAAGATACGCAGTATTTT
clone size: .; D gene: TRBD2; J gene: TRBJ2-3; V gene: TRBV6-6; CDR3 protein: CASSYSSAGGRAQYF; CDR3 DNA: TGTGCCAGCAGTTACTCGAGCGCGGGAGGGCGAGCGCAGTATTTT
clone size: .; D gene: .; J gene: TRBJ2-7; V gene: TRBV20-1; CDR3 protein: CSAWTGSGRGYEQYF; CDR3 DNA: TGCAGTGCTTGGACGGGGTCTGGAAGGGGTTACGAGCAGTACTTC
clone size: .; D gene: .; J gene: TRBJ1-1; V gene: TRBV7-2; CDR3 protein: CASSQGLAGAHTEAFF; CDR3 DNA: TGTGCCAGCAGCCAGGGACTAGCGGGGGCCCACACTGAAGCTTTCTTT
clone size: few; D gene: .; J gene: TRBJ2-7; V gene: TRBV6-2/TRBV6-3; CDR3 protein: CASSYGEFYEQYF; CDR3 DNA: TGTGCCAGCAGTTACGGTGAATTCTACGAGCAGTACTTC
clone size: .; D gene: .; J gene: TRBJ2-7; V gene: TRBV6-1; CDR3 protein: CASSSHESPPYEQYF; CDR3 DNA: TGTGCCAGCAGCTCCCACGAGAGTCCGCCGTACGAGCAGTACTTC
clone size: .; D gene: .; J gene: TRBJ1-5; V gene: TRBV20-1; CDR3 protein: CSDSAGGVGQPQHF; CDR3 DNA: TGCAGTGATAGCGCTGGGGGAGTGGGTCAGCCCCAGCATTTT
clone size: .; D gene: .; J gene: TRBJ2-1; V gene: TRBV20-1; CDR3 protein: CSAVPSGLLLNNEQFF; CDR3 DNA: TGCAGTGCCGTACCCTCGGGCCTGCTCTTAAACAATGAGCAGTTCTTC
clone size: few; D gene: TRBD1; J gene: TRBJ1-1; V gene: TRBV4-1; CDR3 protein: CASSPNRGPTEAFF; CDR3 DNA: TGCGCCAGCAGCCCCAACAGGGGGCCCACTGAAGCTTTCTTT
clone size: once; D gene: .; J gene: TRBJ2-2; V gene: TRBV19; CDR3 protein: CASSIQDINTGELFF; CDR3 DNA: TGTGCCAGTAGTATCCAGGATATTAACACCGGGGAGCTGTTTTTT
clone size: .; D gene: .; J gene: TRBJ1-5; V gene: TRBV12-3/TRBV12-4; CDR3 protein: CASSLAQGYGNQPQHF; CDR3 DNA: TGTGCCAGCAGTTTAGCACAGGGCTATGGCAATCAGCCCCAGCATTTT
clone size: .; D gene: TRBD2; J gene: TRBJ2-7; V gene: TRBV27; CDR3 protein: CASSLAGAGEQYF; CDR3 DNA: TGTGCCAGCAGCTTAGCGGGGGCCGGGGAGCAGTACTTC
clone size: .; D gene: .; J gene: TRBJ1-5; V gene: TRBV20-1; CDR3 protein: CSARVPNQPQHF; CDR3 DNA: TGCAGTGCTAGAGTCCCAAATCAGCCCCAGCATTTT
clone size: .; D gene: .; J gene: TRBJ1-4; V gene: TRBV6-1; CDR3 protein: CASTDTGRARKLFF; CDR3 DNA: TGTGCCAGCACCGATACAGGACGGGCGAGGAAACTGTTTTTT
clone size: .; D gene: .; J gene: TRBJ2-7; V gene: TRBV29-1; CDR3 protein: CSVRESNYEQYF; CDR3 DNA: TGCAGCGTTAGGGAATCGAACTACGAGCAGTACTTC
clone size: .; D gene: .; J gene: TRBJ2-7; V gene: TRBV7-2; CDR3 protein: CASSLVAAYEQYF; CDR3 DNA: TGTGCCAGCAGCTTAGTGGCAGCTTACGAGCAGTACTTC
clone size: .; D gene: TRBD1; J gene: TRBJ1-1; V gene: TRBV28; CDR3 protein: CASISPGQGSGTEAFF; CDR3 DNA: TGTGCCAGCATCTCCCCGGGACAGGGATCGGGCACTGAAGCTTTCTTT
clone size: few; D gene: .; J gene: TRBJ1-1; V gene: TRBV29-1; CDR3 protein: CSVEGDLVTTEAFF; CDR3 DNA: TGCAGCGTTGAAGGGGACCTAGTGACCACTGAAGCTTTCTTT
clone size: .; D gene: .; J gene: TRBJ2-7; V gene: TRBV4-1; CDR3 protein: CASSQGRSYEQYF; CDR3 DNA: TGCGCCAGCAGCCAAGGGCGCTCCTACGAGCAGTACTTC
clone size: many; D gene: .; J gene: TRBJ2-3; V gene: TRBV6-1; CDR3 protein: CASSESGDTQYF; CDR3 DNA: TGCGCCAGCAGTGAGTCAGGTGATACGCAGTATTTT
clone size: .; D gene: .; J gene: TRBJ2-3; V gene: TRBV7-2; CDR3 protein: CASSFSGGQTDTQYF; CDR3 DNA: TGTGCCAGCAGCTTTTCGGGTGGACAGACAGATACGCAGTATTTT
clone size: .; D gene: TRBD2; J gene: TRBJ2-7; V gene: TRBV28; CDR3 protein: CASSLWAGGRIVQERYF; CDR3 DNA: TGTGCCAGCAGTTTGTGGGCGGGGGGGCGTATAGTGCAGGAGCGGTACTTC
clone size: few; D gene: TRBD1; J gene: TRBJ2-5; V gene: TRBV7-2; CDR3 protein: CASSLAGQGAGQETQYF; CDR3 DNA: TGTGCCAGCAGCTTAGCGGGACAGGGGGCAGGCCAAGAGACCCAGTACTTC
clone size: .; D gene: TRBD1; J gene: TRBJ2-2; V gene: TRBV20-1; CDR3 protein: CSAPDRANTGELFF; CDR3 DNA: TGCAGTGCTCCGGACAGGGCGAACACCGGGGAGCTGTTTTTT
clone size: many; D gene: .; J gene: TRBJ2-1; V gene: TRBV4-3; CDR3 protein: CASSQDLREQFF; CDR3 DNA: TGCGCCAGCAGCCAAGATCTCAGGGAGCAGTTCTTC
clone size: many; D gene: TRBD1; J gene: TRBJ2-7; V gene: TRBV6-2/TRBV6-3; CDR3 protein: CASSYNLARTGTYEQYF; CDR3 DNA: TGTGCCAGCAGTTACAACTTGGCCCGGACAGGAACCTACGAGCAGTACTTC
clone size: few; D gene: .; J gene: TRBJ2-1; V gene: TRBV29-1; CDR3 protein: CSVIRGEQFF; CDR3 DNA: TGCAGCGTTATAAGGGGTGAGCAGTTCTTC
clone size: few; D gene: .; J gene: TRBJ1-5; V gene: TRBV6-2/TRBV6-3; CDR3 protein: CASSENPGSNQPQHF; CDR3 DNA: TGTGCCAGCAGTGAGAACCCAGGTAGCAATCAGCCCCAGCATTTT
clone size: few; D gene: .; J gene: TRBJ2-5; V gene: TRBV28; CDR3 protein: CASSKGAALVAETQYF; CDR3 DNA: TGTGCCAGCAGTAAGGGCGCAGCCCTTGTCGCAGAGACCCAGTACTTC
clone size: .; D gene: TRBD1; J gene: TRBJ2-5; V gene: TRBV6-1; CDR3 protein: CASRGTGVKETQYF; CDR3 DNA: TGTGCCAGCAGAGGGACAGGGGTAAAAGAGACCCAGTACTTC
clone size: .; D gene: TRBD2; J gene: TRBJ2-1; V gene: TRBV18; CDR3 protein: CASSLIWTSGSGNEQFF; CDR3 DNA: TGTGCCAGCTCACTTATATGGACTAGCGGGAGTGGCAATGAGCAGTTCTTC
clone size: .; D gene: .; J gene: TRBJ2-3; V gene: TRBV18; CDR3 protein: CASSTPGLEQYF; CDR3 DNA: TGTGCCAGCTCAACTCCGGGACTGGAGCAGTATTTT
clone size: many; D gene: .; J gene: TRBJ1-1; V gene: TRBV20-1; CDR3 protein: CSAPRGNTEAFF; CDR3 DNA: TGCAGTGCCCCAAGGGGGAACACTGAAGCTTTCTTT
clone size: few; D gene: TRBD1; J gene: TRBJ1-2; V gene: TRBV19; CDR3 protein: CASNSGTANYGYTF; CDR3 DNA: TGTGCCAGTAATAGTGGGACAGCCAACTATGGCTACACCTTC
clone size: few; D gene: .; J gene: TRBJ1-2; V gene: TRBV15; CDR3 protein: CATSRDYGRTSYGYTF; CDR3 DNA: TGTGCCACCAGCAGAGATTACGGACGGACCTCTTATGGCTACACCTTC
clone size: few; D gene: .; J gene: TRBJ2-1; V gene: TRBV6-1; CDR3 protein: CASSRTNYNEQFF; CDR3 DNA: TGTGCCAGCAGCCGGACGAACTACAATGAGCAGTTCTTC
clone size: .; D gene: TRBD1; J gene: TRBJ2-3; V gene: TRBV7-2; CDR3 protein: CATTGTGSTDTQYF; CDR3 DNA: TGTGCCACTACCGGGACAGGGTCGACAGATACGCAGTATTTT
clone size: few; D gene: .; J gene: TRBJ2-3; V gene: TRBV7-9; CDR3 protein: CASSLGMDTQYF; CDR3 DNA: TGTGCCAGCAGCTTGGGTATGGATACGCAGTATTTT
clone size: .; D gene: .; J gene: TRBJ2-3; V gene: TRBV28; CDR3 protein: CASSFEATGDTQYF; CDR3 DNA: TGTGCCAGCAGCTTCGAGGCCACGGGAGATACGCAGTATTTT
clone size: .; D gene: .; J gene: TRBJ1-2; V gene: TRBV4-2; CDR3 protein: CASSLETVDYGYTF; CDR3 DNA: TGTGCCAGCAGCCTAGAGACAGTCGACTATGGCTACACCTTC
clone size: many; D gene: .; J gene: TRBJ2-3; V gene: TRBV28; CDR3 protein: CASSSPTDTQYF; CDR3 DNA: TGTGCCAGCAGTTCACCCACAGATACGCAGTATTTT
clone size: .; D gene: .; J gene: TRBJ2-1; V gene: TRBV18; CDR3 protein: CASSPPTRGSYNEQFF; CDR3 DNA: TGTGCCAGCTCACCACCGACCAGGGGCTCCTACAATGAGCAGTTCTTC
clone size: few; D gene: .; J gene: TRBJ2-7; V gene: TRBV25-1; CDR3 protein: CASTIGYEQYF; CDR3 DNA: TGTGCCAGCACAATTGGATACGAGCAGTACTTC
clone size: .; D gene: TRBD1; J gene: TRBJ1-2; V gene: TRBV20-1; CDR3 protein: CSAGRTGGDKYGYTF; CDR3 DNA: TGCAGTGCTGGGAGAACAGGGGGTGACAAGTATGGCTACACCTTC
clone size: few; D gene: .; J gene: TRBJ2-1; V gene: TRBV28; CDR3 protein: CASSFGGILRNEQFF; CDR3 DNA: TGTGCCAGCAGTTTCGGTGGAATCCTTAGGAATGAGCAGTTCTTC
clone size: few; D gene: TRBD2; J gene: TRBJ2-3; V gene: TRBV7-2; CDR3 protein: CASSPPGTRTDTQYF; CDR3 DNA: TGTGCCAGCAGTCCACCTGGGACTAGGACAGATACGCAGTATTTT
clone size: few; D gene: TRBD1; J gene: TRBJ2-1; V gene: TRBV19; CDR3 protein: CASSMTGTGTIEQFF; CDR3 DNA: TGTGCCAGTAGCATGACCGGGACAGGGACGATTGAGCAGTTCTTC
clone size: .; D gene: .; J gene: TRBJ1-2; V gene: TRBV24-1; CDR3 protein: CATSDLPDSSYTF; CDR3 DNA: TGTGCCACCAGTGATTTGCCTGACAGTAGCTACACCTTC
clone size: .; D gene: .; J gene: TRBJ1-2; V gene: TRBV6-6; CDR3 protein: CASSDQGGSYGYTF; CDR3 DNA: TGTGCCAGCAGTGACCAGGGCGGGTCCTATGGCTACACCTTC
clone size: once; D gene: TRBD2; J gene: TRBJ2-3; V gene: TRBV29-1; CDR3 protein: CSVRLADTDTQYF; CDR3 DNA: TGCAGCGTGCGACTAGCGGACACAGATACGCAGTATTTT
clone size: few; D gene: .; J gene: TRBJ1-1; V gene: TRBV19; CDR3 protein: CASSIARFTEAFF; CDR3 DNA: TGTGCCAGTAGTATTGCCCGGTTCACTGAAGCTTTCTTT
clone size: many; D gene: .; J gene: TRBJ2-7; V gene: TRBV6-1; CDR3 protein: CASSPRNEQYF; CDR3 DNA: TGTGCCAGCAGCCCCCGAAACGAGCAGTACTTC
clone size: .; D gene: TRBD2; J gene: TRBJ2-3; V gene: TRBV3-1; CDR3 protein: CASSPSGVVADTQYF; CDR3 DNA: TGTGCCAGCAGCCCTAGCGGGGTAGTAGCAGATACGCAGTATTTT